This entry lists 4 T cell receptor beta chains sequenced from one sample in a study of T cell clonotyping in hematopoietic cell transplantation. Sequencing was performed with immunoSEQ multiplex PCR; in TCRdb, only in-frame clones are kept and a portion is missing. The sample lists 9,000 to 15,000 clones; under 50% were seen once. The material sequenced was peripheral blood mononuclear cells. These receptors came from a middle-aged man in good health. Some clones in this sample may be carry-over from other donors' samples.

This clone showed up just a few times. This sequence joins TRBV30 and TRBJ1-2; tentatively, D is TRBD1 (5 bases). Between the trimmed V and J ends, which lost 0 bases and 8 bases, there was a span of 7 bases. This CDR3 region has 11 residues. CDR1 and CDR2 from the germline V gene are GTSNPN and SVGIG (reference sequence). The CDR3 here is CAWSVGDGYTF. CDR3 nucleotide sequence: TGTGCCTGGAGTGTCGGGGACGGCTACACCTTC.

J is TRBJ2-7 and V is TRBV11-2; possible D gene TRBD1, 5 bases. The germline V gene encodes CDR1 SGHAT and CDR2 FQNNGV. The CDR3 runs 13 residues. The V gene lost 3 bases and the J gene lost 7 bases, with 13 bases spanning the gap. CDR3 residues: CASSFSGSPEQYF. DNA of the CDR3: TGTGCCAGCAGCTTCTCAGGGTCCCCTGAGCAGTACTTC.

This chain links TRBV5-6 with TRBJ2-2; D possibly corresponds to TRBD2 (6 bases). The length of the CDR3 is 17 residues. Germline CDR1 reads SGHDT; CDR2 reads YYEEEE. Trimming removed 0 bases from V and 5 bases from J, with 17 bases in between. This CDR3 is CASSLARLDLRTGELFF. The CDR3 bases are TGTGCCAGCAGCTTGGCCAGACTAGATCTCAGGACCGGGGAGCTGTTTTTT.

The rearrangement joins TRBV28 to TRBJ2-7; 9 positions match TRBD1. The germline CDR1 and CDR2 sequences are MDHEN and SYDVKM. This CDR3 contains 12 residues. After removal of 8 bases from V and 1 base from J, the junction contained 0 bases not matched to a gene. The CDR3 reads CASGQGSYEQYF. The DNA for the CDR3 is TGTGCCAGCGGACAGGGGTCCTACGAGCAGTACTTC.